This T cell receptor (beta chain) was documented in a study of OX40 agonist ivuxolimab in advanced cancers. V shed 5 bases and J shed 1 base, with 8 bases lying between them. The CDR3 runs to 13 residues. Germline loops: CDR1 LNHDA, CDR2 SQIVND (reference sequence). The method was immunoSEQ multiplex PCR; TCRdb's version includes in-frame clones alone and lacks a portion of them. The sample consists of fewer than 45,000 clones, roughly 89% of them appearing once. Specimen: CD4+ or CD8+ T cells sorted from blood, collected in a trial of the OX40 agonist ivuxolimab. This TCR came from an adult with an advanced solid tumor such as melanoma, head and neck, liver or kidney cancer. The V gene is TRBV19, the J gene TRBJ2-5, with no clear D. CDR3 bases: TGTGCCAGTAGTCCTTCCCTCCAAGAGACCCAGTACTTC. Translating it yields CASSPSLQETQYF.